This TCR beta chain originates from a study of neurological immune-mediated disorders. Study-level results: The repertoires of 18 of 34 multiple sclerosis patients fell into one related-CDR3 cluster (a possible signature) under phylogenetic grouping. Whereas HTLV-1-associated myelopathy showed the most TCR clonal expansion, multiple sclerosis showed the least, with levels below those of healthy controls.

This clonotype has only a few counts. Its target is not known. This CDR3 has 11 amino acids. Trimming stripped 5 bases from V and 4 bases from J, with 8 bases between. Germline V gene sequence: CDR1 GTSNPN, CDR2 SVGIG (reference sequence). TCRdb recomputed calls from the 5' RACE reads with MiXCR, one row per CDR3 protein. Here the sample spans tens of thousands of distinct CDR3 sequences, around 5% being singletons. The sequenced sample was PBMCs. This receptor was identified in a man aged 18 to 29 with multiple sclerosis. The chain is built from TRBV30 and TRBJ1-2, with unresolved D. The CDR3 sequence: CAWGQIYGYTF. The CDR3 DNA sequence: TGTGCCTGGGGCCAGATCTATGGCTACACCTTC.